This is a list of T cell receptor beta chains from one sample in a study of human T cells and chemical hapten exposure. TCRdb ran MiXCR on the RACE reads and lists one entry per CDR3 protein. The data hold 300,000 to 450,000 distinct CDR3 sequences, with 5.1% observed a single time. Specimen: whole blood, collected in connection with sensitization to the hapten diphenylcyclopropenone (DPC). These receptors all stem from a woman aged 45-65 years with alopecia areata. Some clones in this sample may be carry-over from other donors' samples. The CDR3 runs from the conserved cysteine through the conserved F or W. The D gene is left open where the match is weak. For some rows the clone size is stated as once, few or many, or as a class when expanded; others skip it.

many,TRBV7-8,TRBJ1-1,NA,TGTGCCAGCAGCTTAAGAAGTCCGAGAAGCTTGAACACTGAAGCTTTCTTT,CASSLRSPRSLNTEAFF
few,TRBV10-3,TRBJ1-6,TRBD1,TGTGCCATCAGTGAGCTACCGACAGGGCTCAATTCACCCCTCCACTTT,CAISELPTGLNSPLHF
many,TRBV20-1,TRBJ2-1,TRBD2,TGCAGTGCGCGATCCGGGACTAGCGGGAGAAATGAGCAGTTCTTC,CSARSGTSGRNEQFF
many,TRBV12-3/TRBV12-4,TRBJ2-7,NA,TGTGCCAGCAGTTTTGGGGGCAGATACGAGCAGTACTTC,CASSFGGRYEQYF
many,TRBV20-1,TRBJ1-5,TRBD1,TGCAGTGCCCGGACAGGCCATAAGCCCCAGCATTTT,CSARTGHKPQHF
NA,TRBV5-6,TRBJ2-7,NA,TGTGCCAGCAGCTTGAGCCCTAAGAACGAGCAGTACTTC,CASSLSPKNEQYF
few,TRBV4-3,TRBJ1-6,TRBD1,TGCGCCAGCAGCCCCTCGACAGGGTCCTATAATTCACCCCTCCACTTT,CASSPSTGSYNSPLHF
few,TRBV7-9,TRBJ1-2,TRBD1,TGTGCCAGCAGCCAGAGTGGAGGGGGCCACTGGGGCTATGGCTACACCTTC,CASSQSGGGHWGYGYTF
NA,TRBV6-2/TRBV6-3,TRBJ2-7,NA,TGTGCCAGCAGTTACGAGAACAGCCCTTCCTACGAGCAGTACTTC,CASSYENSPSYEQYF
NA,TRBV25-1,TRBJ2-7,NA,TGTGCCAGCAGTGAAAGTACGGACTCTACCTACGAGCAGTACTTC,CASSESTDSTYEQYF